These 21 T cell receptor beta chains were sequenced from one sample in a study of CDR3 diversity in severe acne. Each CDR3 protein gets one entry after TCRdb re-called the PCR reads with MiXCR. The sample yields 85,000 to 120,000 distinct CDR3 sequences, more than 45% seen once. The sequenced sample was blood. The receptors were gathered from a male donor with acne.

This clonotype appeared many times. CDR3 nucleotide sequence: TGTGCCAGCAGTGACTGGAGCTCCTACAATGAGCAGTTCTTC. Translating gives CASSDWSSYNEQFF. V usage is TRBV7-2 and J usage is TRBJ2-1, with D unclear. V shed 6 bases and J shed 0 bases, with 9 bases lying between them. CDR3 length: 14 residues. Germline values: CDR1 SGHTA, CDR2 FQGNSA. The complete variable domain, with remaining parts taken from reference TRBV7-2 and TRBJ2-1, reads GAGVSQSPSNKVTEKGKDVELRCDPISGHTALYWYRQSLGQGLEFLIYFQGNSAPDKSGLPSDRFSAERTGGSVSTLTIQRTQQEDSAVYLCASSDWSSYNEQFFGPGTRLTVL.

The chain links TRBV6-1 to TRBJ2-1; tentative D call: TRBD2 (6 bases). Germline V gene sequence: CDR1 MNHNS, CDR2 SASEGT. V was clipped by 4 bases and J by 9 bases, with 19 bases between them. This CDR3 region has 15 residues. CDR3 coding DNA: TGTGCCAGCAGTGTTGTCGGGGGAGGAGGGAGTGAGCAGTTCTTC. Translated, it gives CASSVVGGGGSEQFF.

This clonotype was detected only a few times. The gene calls are TRBV2 and TRBJ1-2, with 8 bases fitting TRBD1. Per the germline V gene, CDR1 is SNHLY and CDR2 is FYNNEI. The ends lost 7 bases at V and 3 bases at J; junction bases unmatched: 10. The CDR3 has 15 amino acids. CDR3 in DNA: TGTGCCAGCACCCAACGGACAGGGTACTACTATGGCTACACCTTC. Residues: CASTQRTGYYYGYTF. Complete variable domain (other parts from reference TRBV2 and TRBJ1-2): EPEVTQTPSHQVTQMGQEVILRCVPISNHLYFYWYRQILGQKVEFLVSFYNNEISEKSEIFDDQFSVERPDGSNFTLKIRSTKLEDSAMYFCASTQRTGYYYGYTFGSGTRLTVV.

The table lists this clonotype with a few counts. The V and J genes are TRBV4-3 and TRBJ1-6, with TRBD1 as a possible D gene (5 bases). V lost 2 bases and J 3 bases, leaving 8 bases between the germline ends. CDR3 length: 15 amino acids. CDR1 and CDR2 from the germline V gene are LGHNA and YSLEER. The CDR3 DNA reads TGCGCCAGCAGCCAAAACAGGCACTATAATTCACCCCTCCACTTT. It is translated as CASSQNRHYNSPLHF.

V usage is TRBV20-1 and J usage is TRBJ2-7; tentative D call: TRBD2 (6 bases). The CDR3 is 12 residues long. Per germline, CDR1 DFQATT and CDR2 SNEGSKA (reference sequence). Trimming shortened V by 3 bases and J by 1 base, and 7 bases separated the two germline ends. CDR3 protein: CSAREGSYEQYF. The CDR3 nucleotides read TGCAGTGCTAGGGAGGGTTCCTACGAGCAGTACTTC.

The V call is TRBV7-9, the J call TRBJ1-5; D possibly corresponds to TRBD1 (5 bases). Germline CDR1 and CDR2: SEHNR and FQNEAQ (reference sequence). The CDR3 has 13 residues. Trimming removed 1 base from V and 9 bases from J, with 10 bases in between. This CDR3 is CASSLGGGGPQHF. In nucleotides, the CDR3 is TGTGCCAGCAGCTTAGGGGGGGGGGGGCCCCAGCATTTT.

This rearrangement joins TRBV10-3 to TRBJ2-7, with TRBD2 identical over 16 bases. Germline values: CDR1 ENHRY, CDR2 SYGVKD. Losses at the gene ends were 7 bases for V and 6 bases for J; bases not matched to a gene: 6. The CDR3 is 15 amino acids. CDR3 amino acids: CAITGTSGRAVEQYF. CDR3 bases: TGTGCCATCACTGGGACTAGCGGGAGGGCCGTCGAGCAGTACTTC.

The chain has TRBV2 and TRBJ2-5; D is undetermined. Germline-derived CDR1 and CDR2 are SNHLY and FYNNEI. V dropped 6 bases and J dropped 5 bases, with 13 bases sitting between them. The CDR3 has 13 amino acids. The CDR3 coding sequence is TGTGCCAGCAGCATTGGGGTTTGGGAGACCCAGTACTTC. Translating it yields CASSIGVWETQYF.

The table lists this clonotype with a few counts. The V gene is TRBV5-1, the J gene TRBJ1-4; D is possibly TRBD1 (6 bases). This CDR3 has 16 amino acids. Germline values: CDR1 SGHRS, CDR2 YFSETQ. Trimming removed 6 bases at V and 5 bases at J, with 20 bases between. The CDR3 bases are TGCGCCAGCACCTCTCGACCGGGACACGGGAATGAAAAACTGTTTTTT. Protein sequence: CASTSRPGHGNEKLFF.

This clonotype occurred many times. V is TRBV15 and J is TRBJ2-1, with a possible D match to TRBD1 (6 bases). The V end lost 3 bases, the J end lost 6 bases, and 9 bases lay between the germline ends. CDR3 size: 13 residues. Germline values: CDR1 LNHNV, CDR2 YYDKDF (reference sequence). The CDR3: CATSSRGPNEQFF. The DNA for the CDR3 is TGTGCCACCAGCAGCAGGGGACCCAATGAGCAGTTCTTC. The full variable domain, in which reference TRBV15 and TRBJ2-1 provide the parts outside the CDR3, is DAMVIQNPRYQVTQFGKPVTLSCSQTLNHNVMYWYQQKSSQAPKLLFHYYDKDFNNEADTPDNFQSRRPNTSFCFLDIRSPGLGDTAMYLCATSSRGPNEQFFGPGTRLTVL.

The rearrangement joins TRBV12-3 or TRBV12-4 to TRBJ2-2, with D perhaps being TRBD1 or TRBD2 (5 bases each). The CDR3 has 16 amino acids. The V and J ends lost 6 bases and 5 bases respectively, with 19 bases between them. The DNA of the CDR3 is TGTGCCAGCAGCCTAGGGACGCGTCTCCCGACCGGGGAGCTGTTTTTT. It translates to CASSLGTRLPTGELFF.

The V call is TRBV15, the J call TRBJ2-3; D unclear. The CDR3 runs to 16 residues. CDR1 and CDR2 (germline): LNHNV, YYDKDF (reference sequence). Trimming removed 7 bases from V and 0 bases from J, with 17 bases in between. The CDR3 DNA reads as TGTGCCACCACGGGCCTCCAGGCTGTGAGCACAGATACGCAGTATTTT. It specifies CATTGLQAVSTDTQYF.

In this sample, this clonotype turned up many times. J is TRBJ2-7 and V is TRBV25-1; 8 nucleotides match TRBD2. The V gene's germline CDR1 is MGHDK and CDR2 SYGVNS. V was clipped by 5 bases and J by 6 bases; unmatched bases: 12. This CDR3 comprises 15 residues. In DNA, the CDR3 is TGTGCCAGCAGTAAACCATCGGGGCTAGCGGGCGAGCAGTACTTC. Its translation is CASSKPSGLAGEQYF.

There are many counts of this clonotype. The chain uses TRBV4-1 and TRBJ1-2, with a tentative D call TRBD1 (6 bases). Germline values: CDR1 MGHRA, CDR2 YSYEKL. This CDR3 region has 15 residues. V was pared by 1 base and J by 5 bases, with 14 bases between. The CDR3 sequence: CASSQVLGQPYGYTF. In nucleotides, the CDR3 is TGCGCCAGCAGCCAAGTGCTGGGACAACCTTATGGCTACACCTTC.

Turning to this clonotype: One junction end does not reproduce the germline sequence, and a read error may be involved. The chain couples TRBV15 to TRBJ1-4, with D uncertain. The CDR3 runs to 12 residues. The germline CDR1 and CDR2 sequences are LNHNV and YYDKDF (reference sequence). CDR3 sequence: CATTRANEKLFF. The CDR3 DNA reads as TGTGCCACCACCAGAGCTAATGAAAAACTGTTTTTT.

A note on this clonotype: Germline is not matched at one junction end, which may reflect a read error. Here the CDR3 reads CAGSRGRSDEQCF. The CDR3 DNA reads TGTGCCGGCAGCCGGGGCAGGTCCGACGAGCAGTGCTTC. The V gene is TRBV2, the J gene TRBJ2-7; D could derive from TRBD1 or TRBD2 (5 bases each). Germline-derived CDR1 and CDR2 are SNHLY and FYNNEI. The CDR3 extends over 13 amino acids.

This clonotype was seen repeatedly, ten times or more. The rearrangement links TRBV6-4 to TRBJ2-3; no reliable D call. The V and J ends lost 3 bases and 0 bases respectively, with 4 bases between them. CDR3 length: 13 amino acids. Germline V gene sequence: CDR1 MRHNA, CDR2 SNTAGT. The CDR3 nucleotides are TGTGCCAGCAGTGAAAAGAGCACAGATACGCAGTATTTT. Its protein product is CASSEKSTDTQYF.

The chain combines TRBV28 with TRBJ1-3; possible D gene TRBD1, 5 bases. Trimming removed 7 bases from V and 3 bases from J, with 13 bases in between. The germline gives CDR1 MDHEN, CDR2 SYDVKM. The CDR3 has 14 amino acids. This chain's CDR3 is CASNQGEFGNTIYF. CDR3 bases: TGTGCCAGCAACCAGGGCGAGTTTGGAAACACCATATATTTT.

The table lists this clonotype with many counts. The rearrangement joins TRBV7-9 to TRBJ2-2; 8 bases agree with TRBD1. Germline trimming cut 1 base from V and 2 bases from J; bases unmatched to any gene: 12. The CDR3 is made up of 19 amino acids. Germline V gene data show CDR1 as SEHNR and CDR2 as FQNEAQ (reference sequence). The CDR3, as DNA: TGTGCCAGCAGCTTAGTGGGCAGGGGGCGAGTCCTTAACACCGGGGAGCTGTTTTTT. This sequence encodes CASSLVGRGRVLNTGELFF. The full variable domain, completed using reference TRBV7-9 and TRBJ2-2, is DTGVSQNPRHKITKRGQNVTFRCDPISEHNRLYWYRQTLGQGPEFLTYFQNEAQLEKSRLLSDRFSAERPKGSFSTLEIQRTEQGDSAMYLCASSLVGRGRVLNTGELFFGEGSRLTVL.

V usage is TRBV10-2 and J usage is TRBJ1-6, with 7 bases that match TRBD1. The CDR3 length is 15 residues. From germline, CDR1 is WSHSY and CDR2 SAAADI. Trimming removed 5 bases from V and 5 bases from J; junction bases left unmatched: 6. In DNA, the CDR3 is TGCGCCAGCAGTCAAGCCGGGACAGATAATTCACCCCTCCACTTT. This encodes CASSQAGTDNSPLHF.

The genes are TRBV10-3 and TRBJ2-1; 9 bases agree with TRBD1. CDR1 ENHRY and CDR2 SYGVKD come from the germline V gene. The CDR3 totals 17 residues. The V and J ends lost 2 bases and 8 bases, in that order; junction bases with no gene match: 13. The CDR3 protein is CAISEPGLWGQGDEQFF. CDR3 sequence (DNA): TGTGCCATCAGTGAGCCCGGATTGTGGGGACAGGGAGATGAGCAGTTCTTC.